This T cell receptor beta chain was captured in a study of T-cell reconstitution after alpha-beta-depleted transplantation in children (TCRdb year 2016). Background for the entire study: Using TCR repertoire profiling, the study quantitatively followed how T-cell immune reconstitution unfolded in children after TCRalphabeta/CD19-depleted allogeneic hematopoietic cell transplantation.

Library prep was done by PCR. The run used an Illumina HiSeq 2500. TCR library preparation used molecular barcoding, with unique molecular identifiers applied to normalize quantification of the TCRbeta repertoire. Using fastp trimming at Q25 and MiXCR clonotype assembly, TCRdb reanalyzed the public sequencing data and kept in-frame beta chains. Every distinct CDR3 protein forms one entry, paired with its most common genes and DNA. Across this sample there are 350,000 to 450,000 distinct CDR3 sequences, with roughly 21% seen only once. Together, the top ten hold around 4% of the sample. As regards this clonotype: This clone's antigen is unknown. No per-base quality is available; no much larger clone lies one base away.

Via the germline V gene, CDR1 is SGHTA and CDR2 FQGTGA. The CDR3 contains 14 residues, cysteine and phenylalanine counted. The sequence is cut down to CDR3 DNA, 42 bases in frame from base 1. V and J are trimmed by 4 bases and 10 bases, and the gene matches miss 9 bases of the junction. The source material was PBMCs from the stem cell graft donor, sampled from the stem cell graft. The chain was built from TRBV7-3 and TRBJ2-1; 8 of the junction bases match TRBD2. This sequence was found in a human donor who donated a stem cell graft to a child with acute myeloid leukemia. The CDR3 region has the sequence CASSSVAGSREQFF. In nucleotides, the sequence is TGTGCCAGCAGCTCGGTAGCGGGGTCCCGGGAGCAGTTCTTC. Supplemented by the reference TRBV7-3 and TRBJ2-1 proteins around the CDR3, the complete variable domain is GAGVSQTPSNKVTEKGKYVELRCDPISGHTALYWYRQSLGQGPEFLIYFQGTGAADDSGLPNDRFFAVRPEGSVSTLKIQRTERGDSAVYLCASSSVAGSREQFFGPGTRLTVL.